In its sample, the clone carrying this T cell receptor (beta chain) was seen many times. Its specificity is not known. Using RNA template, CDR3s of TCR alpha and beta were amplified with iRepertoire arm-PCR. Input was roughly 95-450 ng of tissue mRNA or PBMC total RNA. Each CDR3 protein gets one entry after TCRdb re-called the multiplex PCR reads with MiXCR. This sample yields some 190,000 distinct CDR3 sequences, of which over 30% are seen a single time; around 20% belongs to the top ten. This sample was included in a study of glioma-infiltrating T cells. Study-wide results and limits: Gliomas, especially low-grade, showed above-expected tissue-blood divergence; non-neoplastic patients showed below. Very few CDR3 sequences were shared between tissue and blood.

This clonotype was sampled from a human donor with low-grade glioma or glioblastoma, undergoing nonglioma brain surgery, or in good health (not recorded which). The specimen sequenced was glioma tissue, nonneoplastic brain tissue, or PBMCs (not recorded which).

The CDR3 DNA reads as TGTGCCAGCAGTTTATCTGCGGCGTACGTACCTAACTATGGCTACACCTTC. The encoded protein is CASSLSAAYVPNYGYTF. V is TRBV27 and J is TRBJ1-2; D is unclear. V dropped 0 bases and J dropped 0 bases, with 14 bases sitting between them. Germline V gene sequence: CDR1 MNHEY, CDR2 SMNVEV (reference sequence). This CDR3 has 17 amino acids.